This TCR beta chain was documented in a study of blood T cell repertoires in COVID-19. At the level of the study: From T cells, B-cell-depleted T cells, or PBMCs came the material, which was cDNA or gDNA.

Under the authors' procedure: Reference gene primer amplification yielded estimated nucleated cell counts. Method: immunoSEQ multiplex PCR; TCRdb's copy keeps in-frame clones and lacks some. V and J calls plus clone size are reproduced from that table; the DNA served to infer D and trimming. Of tens of thousands of clones listed, around three quarters are singletons. Germline V lookup: CDR1 MGHRA, CDR2 YSYEKL. The CDR3 has 17 residues. The V and J ends lost 4 bases and 6 bases, in that order; junction bases with no gene match: 13. V and J are TRBV4-1 and TRBJ2-3; 10 bases are a match to TRBD2. Material for sequencing was peripheral blood. The origin of this receptor is a human donor in a cohort sampled during active COVID-19. The CDR3 DNA is TGCGCCAGCAGCCTCTCAGGGGCAGCGGGAGGGCAGGATACGCAGTATTTT. Amino acids: CASSLSGAAGGQDTQYF.